What follows describes a single TCR beta chain. CDR3 size: 17 residues. V dropped 3 bases and J dropped 11 bases, with 28 bases sitting between them. Looked up from germline, CDR1 is KGHSH and CDR2 is LQKENI. This table comes from immunoSEQ multiplex PCR, and its TCRdb copy is limited to in-frame clones, with some not included. The profile shows roughly 200,000 clones, roughly 88% of them singletons. This sample was included in a study of blood T cell repertoires in COVID-19. Overall study: The United States, Italy and Spain provided the acute and convalescent COVID-19 samples. From T cells, B-cell-depleted T cells, or PBMCs came the material, which was cDNA or gDNA.

This chain links TRBV18 with TRBJ1-1; D possibly corresponds to TRBD1 (6 bases). Material: peripheral blood. The sequence was collected from a man aged 55 to 70 with acute or convalescent COVID-19. This chain's CDR3 is CASSPLARTVSNVRAFF. The DNA of the CDR3 is TGTGCCAGCTCACCGCTAGCAAGGACAGTCTCTAATGTTCGGGCTTTCTTT.